The 8 T cell receptor beta chains reported below all come from one sample, sequenced in a study of human T cells and chemical hapten exposure. The time point here: patch test 3, about 24 weeks after DPC sensitization. Noted treatment: therapeutic diphenylcyclopropenone sensitization with weekly scalp DPC. Whole blood that had not been fractionated was the source of extracted total RNA. TCRdb itself ran the RACE reads through MiXCR, one entry per CDR3 protein. This repertoire shows 30,000 to 40,000 distinct CDR3 sequences, 9.5% to 15% found once; its top ten account for about 2.3%. This specimen was whole blood, taken in connection with sensitization to the hapten diphenylcyclopropenone (DPC). Every receptor here comes from a middle-aged woman with alopecia areata. Some clones in this sample may be carry-over from other donors' samples.

V gene TRBV9 combines with J gene TRBJ1-5; D not certain. The ends were cut back, 0 bases at V and 4 bases at J, with 5 bases in the middle. Germline-derived CDR1 and CDR2 are SGDLS and YYNGEE. The CDR3 runs 13 residues. CDR3 sequence (DNA): TGTGCCAGCAGCGTAGTAGGTAATCAGCCCCAGCATTTT. Residues: CASSVVGNQPQHF.

This sequence joins TRBV27 and TRBJ2-7; 8 bases are a match to TRBD2. Germline values: CDR1 MNHEY, CDR2 SMNVEV (reference sequence). Germline trimming cut 8 bases from V and 5 bases from J; bases unmatched to any gene: 8. The CDR3 is 13 residues long. The CDR3 spells CASGPRTSNEQYF. CDR3 nucleotides: TGTGCCAGCGGGCCGCGGACTAGCAACGAGCAGTACTTC.

The sample holds a few counts of this clonotype. The genes are TRBV12-3 or TRBV12-4 and TRBJ1-2; the D is unclear. This CDR3 contains 11 residues. V dropped 6 bases and J dropped 0 bases, with 2 bases sitting between them. CDR3 sequence reads: CASSPNYGYTF. The CDR3 coding sequence is TGTGCCAGCAGCCCTAACTATGGCTACACCTTC.

On this clonotype itself: This may come from a read error, since a much larger clone is one base off. The V call is TRBV3-1, the J call TRBJ2-5, with D unresolved. CDR1 and CDR2 (germline): LGHDT, YNNKEL (reference sequence). This CDR3 is built from 13 residues. CDR3 coding DNA: TGTGCCAGCAGCCAAGTACTACAAGAGACCCAGAACTTC. Encoded protein: CASSQVLQETQNF.

This clonotype was detected a few times. This rearrangement joins TRBV5-1 to TRBJ2-1; TRBD2 matches 11 bases. Trimming took 1 base from V and 5 from J; bases not matched to a gene: 5. The CDR3 has 16 residues. The germline V gene has CDR1 SGHRS and CDR2 YFSETQ. CDR3 bases: TGCGCCAGCAGCTTGAGTCTAGCGGGAGGTAACAATGAGCAGTTCTTC. This codes for CASSLSLAGGNNEQFF. The full variable domain, in which reference TRBV5-1 and TRBJ2-1 provide the parts outside the CDR3, is KAGVTQTPRYLIKTRGQQVTLSCSPISGHRSVSWYQQTPGQGLQFLFEYFSETQRNKGNFPGRFSGRQFSNSRSEMNVSTLELGDSALYLCASSLSLAGGNNEQFFGPGTRLTVL.

This clonotype was detected only a few times. V gene TRBV7-9 combines with J gene TRBJ1-4, with D perhaps TRBD1 (5 bases). Deletions cut 3 bases from V and 6 bases from J, with 11 bases between. The CDR3 has 14 residues. CDR1 SEHNR and CDR2 FQNEAQ come from the germline V gene (reference sequence). For the CDR3, the DNA is TGTGCCAGCAGCTTTGGGGAAGGGGATGAAAAACTGTTTTTT. Translating gives CASSFGEGDEKLFF.

This clonotype was picked up a small number of times. CDR3 sequence reads: CASSQERRVNIQYF. In DNA, the CDR3 is TGCGCCAGCAGCCAAGAAAGGAGGGTAAACATTCAGTACTTC. The chain recombines TRBV4-1 with TRBJ2-4, with D perhaps matching TRBD2 (6 bases). V dropped 0 bases and J dropped 6 bases, with 9 bases sitting between them. CDR1 is MGHRA, CDR2 YSYEKL, per germline. This CDR3 region has 14 residues.

The CDR3 here is CASSRQNTGELFF. CDR3 nucleotide sequence: TGTGCCAGCAGCCGACAAAACACCGGGGAGCTGTTTTTT. The chain links TRBV11-2 to TRBJ2-2; D is undetermined. In germline, CDR1 is SGHAT, CDR2 FQNNGV. The V and J ends lost 5 bases and 2 bases respectively, with 6 bases between them. There are 13 residues in the CDR3. The full variable domain, completed using reference TRBV11-2 and TRBJ2-2, is EAGVAQSPRYKIIEKRQSVAFWCNPISGHATLYWYQQILGQGPKLLIQFQNNGVVDDSQLPKDRFSAERLKGVDSTLKIQPAKLEDSAVYLCASSRQNTGELFFGEGSRLTVL.